The 23 T cell receptor beta chains in this list originate from one sample, sequenced in a study of molecular identifiers for immune sequencing clone quantification. MiXCR, run by TCRdb on the PCR reads, gives a single entry per CDR3 protein. The data show around 480,000 distinct CDR3 sequences, with about 22% seen just once and about 0.78% held by the top ten. Sequencing was carried out using naive CD8+ T cells from blood, with Jurkat cell RNA spiked in. Subset indicated: FACS-sorted CD8+CD4-CCR7+CD45RA+ naive T cells. All receptors derive from a human donor in good health. Some libraries in this study had Jurkat cell RNA spiked in.

CDR3 nucleotide sequence: TGTGCCAGCAGTACGGACAGGGGATTACAAGAGACCCAGTACTTC. Translation gives CASSTDRGLQETQYF. This chain connects TRBV6-2 or TRBV6-3 to TRBJ2-5; 9 bases match TRBD1. Germline V CDR1 and CDR2: MNHEY, SVGEGT. The V and J ends lost 5 bases and 2 bases, in that order; junction bases with no gene match: 6. This CDR3 has 15 residues.

About this clonotype: Sequence at one end of the junction differs from germline and may be a read error. The rearrangement uses TRBV7-9 and TRBJ2-4; no reliable D call. CDR1 SEHNR and CDR2 FQNEAQ come from the germline V gene (reference sequence). The CDR3 runs to 14 residues. The CDR3, as DNA: TGTGCCAGCAGCTCGACCGTAGCCAGAAACATTCAGTACTTT. This codes for CASSSTVARNIQYF.

This clonotype has at least ten counts. The chain uses TRBV7-9 and TRBJ2-3; TRBD2 agrees at 8 bases. V dropped 1 base and J dropped 3; count of bases not matched to a gene: 6. Germline CDR1 and CDR2: SEHNR and FQNEAQ (reference sequence). CDR3 length: 16 amino acids. The DNA for the CDR3 is TGTGCCAGCAGCTTAGGCACGGGGGGGATTACAGATACGCAGTATTTT. Protein: CASSLGTGGITDTQYF.

The sample holds a few counts of this clonotype. The V and J genes are TRBV29-1 and TRBJ2-7; 9 bases map to TRBD2. The germline V gene encodes CDR1 SQVTM and CDR2 ANQGSEA. The V gene end was trimmed by 7 bases and the J gene end by 4 bases; junction bases not matched to a gene: 5. This CDR3 is built from 12 residues. The CDR3 DNA sequence: TGCAGCGCCAAGACTAGCGGTTACGAGCAGTACTTC. It is translated as CSAKTSGYEQYF.

This chain links TRBV19 with TRBJ1-1; D is uncertain. Germline V lookup: CDR1 LNHDA, CDR2 SQIVND (reference sequence). With 3 bases removed from V and 3 bases from J, the gap between germline ends came to 5 bases. This CDR3 has 12 residues. CDR3 in amino acids: CASSMTHTEAFF. Written as DNA, the CDR3 is TGTGCCAGTAGTATGACCCACACTGAAGCTTTCTTT.

Ten or more counts support this clonotype. The J gene is TRBJ2-3, the V gene TRBV30, with D uncertain. CDR3 length equals 12 residues. The germline CDR1 and CDR2 sequences are GTSNPN and SVGIG (reference sequence). V dropped 0 bases and J dropped 4 bases, with 5 bases sitting between them. DNA of the CDR3: TGTGCCTGGAGTGTACTTGCAGATACGCAGTATTTT. Its translation: CAWSVLADTQYF.

Many counts were recorded for this clonotype. The rearrangement links TRBV27 to TRBJ2-7, with D perhaps assigned TRBD1 or TRBD2 (5 bases each). The CDR3 loop spans 14 amino acids. V was cut by 5 bases and J by 2 bases, with 13 bases left in between. CDR1 is MNHEY and CDR2 is SMNVEV in the germline V gene (reference sequence). CDR3 sequence (DNA): TGTGCCAGCAGTCCGGGGACGGAAACCTACGAGCAGTACTTC. Its translation is CASSPGTETYEQYF.

The chain links TRBV28 to TRBJ2-3, with D tentatively TRBD1 (6 bases). This CDR3 has 17 amino acids. Looked up from germline, CDR1 is MDHEN and CDR2 is SYDVKM. The V end was cut by 5 bases, the J end by 2 bases, with 20 bases between. The CDR3 is CASSKTGAVVPTDTQYF. In DNA form, the CDR3 reads TGTGCCAGCAGTAAGACAGGAGCCGTTGTCCCCACAGATACGCAGTATTTT.

Many counts were recorded for this clonotype. V gene TRBV4-3 combines with J gene TRBJ2-1; 7 bases fit TRBD1. The CDR3 totals 16 residues. The germline gives CDR1 LGHNA, CDR2 YSLEER. The ends lost 2 bases at V and 5 bases at J; junction bases unmatched: 9. CDR3 coding DNA: TGCGCCAGCAGCCAATCACAGGGGTTTGGGCACAATGAGCAGTTCTTC. Protein: CASSQSQGFGHNEQFF.

This sequence joins TRBV7-9 and TRBJ1-2; 7 nucleotides agree with TRBD1. The CDR3 is 16 residues long. J was trimmed by 14 bases and V by 5 bases; bases with no gene match: 23. CDR1 and CDR2 from the germline V gene are SEHNR and FQNEAQ (reference sequence). The CDR3: CASSPGTAPVLGGKTF. CDR3 sequence (DNA): TGTGCCAGCAGCCCAGGGACAGCCCCGGTGTTGGGCGGTAAAACCTTC.

This clonotype was recorded a few times. V usage is TRBV12-3 or TRBV12-4 and J usage is TRBJ2-1; D uncertain. The CDR3 sequence is 13 residues long. The V gene lost 3 bases and the J gene lost 5 bases, with 8 bases spanning the gap. The CDR3 nucleotides read TGTGCCAGCAGTTTCACAGCAAACAATGAGCAGTTCTTC. The encoded protein is CASSFTANNEQFF.

V usage is TRBV5-3 and J usage is TRBJ2-2, with D tentatively TRBD2 (5 bases). TRBV5-3 is known as an ORF, though its function is uncertain. Trimming left V 8 bases short and J 6 bases short, with 14 bases between. CDR3 length: 13 residues. CDR3 nucleotide sequence: TGTGCCAGCCGAGGGTGGGCCTCCGGGGAGCTGTTTTTT. Translation gives CASRGWASGELFF.

This clonotype appeared many times. V and J are TRBV6-5 and TRBJ2-5; no firm D call. This CDR3 contains 15 residues. The germline V gene encodes CDR1 MNHEY and CDR2 SVGAGI. V was clipped by 5 bases and J by 2 bases, with 15 bases between them. The CDR3 region has the DNA TGTGCCAGCAGTCCCACGGCGGAGCTACAAGAGACCCAGTACTTC. Its translation is CASSPTAELQETQYF.

Many counts were recorded for this clonotype. J is TRBJ1-1 and V is TRBV6-5; 7 nucleotides match TRBD1. The CDR3 has 14 amino acids. Germline CDR1 and CDR2: MNHEY and SVGAGI. V lost 7 bases, J lost 3 bases, and 8 bases stayed unmatched. Here the CDR3 reads CASTILTGDTEAFF. The CDR3 DNA reads as TGTGCCAGCACCATTCTTACAGGGGACACTGAAGCTTTCTTT.

J is TRBJ1-1 and V is TRBV18; no firm D call. There are 14 residues in the CDR3. Germline CDR1 and CDR2: KGHSH and LQKENI. V was pared by 3 bases and J by 4 bases, with 12 bases between. CDR3 amino acids: CASSPPTPVTEAFF. The CDR3, as DNA: TGTGCCAGCTCACCGCCGACACCCGTCACTGAAGCTTTCTTT.

This clonotype was found many times. The chain is built from TRBV7-9 and TRBJ2-3; D gene uncertain. Germline CDR1 is SEHNR and CDR2 is FQNEAQ (reference sequence). The CDR3 runs to 13 residues. With 1 base removed from V and 2 bases from J, the gap between germline ends came to 4 bases. The CDR3: CASSLDLTDTQYF. In nucleotides, the CDR3 is TGTGCCAGCAGCTTAGATCTCACAGATACGCAGTATTTT.

CDR3 nucleotides: TGTGCCAGCACCGACACCGTGACAGGGGGCAACTACGAGCAGTACTTC. It translates to CASTDTVTGGNYEQYF. V gene TRBV7-9 combines with J gene TRBJ2-7, with 10 nucleotides matching TRBD1. Trimming removed 7 bases from V and 3 bases from J; junction bases left unmatched: 12. Germline-derived CDR1 and CDR2 are SEHNR and FQNEAQ (reference sequence). CDR3 length: 16 residues.

In its sample, this clonotype was seen a few times. The rearrangement joins TRBV7-9 to TRBJ1-5; D is undetermined. With 4 bases removed from V and 4 bases from J, the gap between germline ends came to 8 bases. This CDR3 is 13 amino acids long. Germline V gene sequence: CDR1 SEHNR, CDR2 FQNEAQ (reference sequence). The CDR3 loop reads CASSSELNQPQHF. CDR3 nucleotide sequence: TGTGCCAGCAGCTCGGAGCTAAATCAGCCCCAGCATTTT.

V gene TRBV12-3 or TRBV12-4 combines with J gene TRBJ2-7, with a tentative D call TRBD1 (6 bases). The CDR3 sequence is 17 residues long. V lost 5 bases, J lost 1 base, and 21 bases lay in between. The DNA of the CDR3 is TGTGCCAGCAGTAGATCCAACAACAGGGATCAATCCTACGAGCAGTACTTC. It is translated as CASSRSNNRDQSYEQYF.

The table lists this clonotype with many counts. The chain is built from TRBV5-1 and TRBJ2-1; unclear D gene. The CDR3 length is 15 residues. CDR1 and CDR2 (germline): SGHRS, YFSETQ. V lost 1 base and J 0 bases, leaving 8 bases between the germline ends. The CDR3 coding sequence is TGCGCCAGCAGCTTGTCGTCCCCCTCCTACAATGAGCAGTTCTTC. Amino acids: CASSLSSPSYNEQFF.

Turning to this clonotype: A read error is possible here, since a much larger clone lies one base away. J is TRBJ2-3 and V is TRBV30, with a possible D match to TRBD2 (6 bases). Germline CDR1 is GTSNPN and CDR2 is SVGIG (reference sequence). This CDR3 comprises 11 residues. CDR3 bases: TGTGCCCGGAGAGGCGGGGTACCGCAGTATTTT. Protein sequence: CARRGGVPQYF.

The chain uses TRBV12-3 or TRBV12-4 and TRBJ2-3; TRBD2 agrees at 9 bases. This CDR3 has 12 amino acids. V was pared by 3 bases and J by 14 bases, with 6 bases of the junction left unmatched. The DNA of the CDR3 is TGTGCCAGCAGTTTGGGCGGGGGGGCTTTGTATTTT. It yields the protein CASSLGGGALYF.

The rearrangement links TRBV12-3 or TRBV12-4 to TRBJ2-3, with 7 bases that match TRBD2. The end of the DNA fits TRBJ2-5 better, so the J call may be wrong. The CDR3 loop spans 16 amino acids. CDR3 DNA: TGTGCCAGCAGCCCACATAGCGGGCCCACTCAAGAGACCCAGTACTTC. It codes for CASSPHSGPTQETQYF.